Following are 18 T cell receptor beta chains from one sample sequenced in a study of blood T cells in healthy people across ages. A J-beta primer mix and a sample-barcoded 5' primer were used in a second PCR of about 7 to 12 cycles. A single record per CDR3 protein comes from TCRdb applying MiXCR to the 5' RACE reads. Among approximately 1.5 million distinct CDR3 sequences listed, approximately 43% were seen once. The sequencing input was blood. These TCRs come from a woman under 30 in good health.

The rearrangement links TRBV12-5 to TRBJ2-7; D unresolved. Germline V gives CDR1 LGHNT, CDR2 FRNRAP. The CDR3 has 11 residues. Between the trimmed V and J ends, which lost 4 bases and 9 bases, there was a span of 10 bases. CDR3 loop: CASGSHFSQYF. CDR3 DNA sequence: TGTGCTAGTGGTTCCCACTTCTCGCAGTACTTC.

The chain uses TRBV7-8 and TRBJ2-1; 10 bases align to TRBD1. Germline V lookup: CDR1 SGHVS, CDR2 FQNEAQ. This CDR3 has 16 residues. Unmatched junction bases numbered 8, after V lost 3 bases and J lost 6 bases. The CDR3 nucleotides read TGTGCCAGCAGCTTCCGGGCCGGGACAGGGGTCAATGAGCAGTTCTTC. Amino acids: CASSFRAGTGVNEQFF.

This chain connects TRBV19 to TRBJ2-1, with 8 bases matching TRBD2. The DNA end favors TRBJ2-7, so the J call may be wrong. CDR3 length: 15 residues. The germline V gene has CDR1 LNHDA and CDR2 SQIVND (reference sequence). The CDR3 loop is CASSAGLVGYNEQYF. The CDR3 DNA follows: TGTGCCAGTAGTGCGGGACTAGTTGGCTACAATGAGCAGTACTTC.

A few counts support this clonotype. The chain couples TRBV20-1 to TRBJ2-4, with D uncertain. With the DNA end fitting TRBJ2-7 better, the J assignment may be wrong. This CDR3 has 14 residues. Germline CDR1 is DFQATT and CDR2 is SNEGSKA (reference sequence). The CDR3 DNA sequence: TGCAGTGCTCACGGACCGGCGGAGCCCTACGAGCAGTACTTC. It encodes CSAHGPAEPYEQYF.

Concerning this clonotype itself: This sequence may be a read error, since a much larger clone differs from it by one base. This sequence joins TRBV3-1 and TRBJ2-7, with D perhaps matching TRBD1 or TRBD2 (6 bases each). The V gene's germline CDR1 is LGHDT and CDR2 YNNKEL (reference sequence). The V and J ends lost 5 bases and 7 bases respectively, with 12 bases between them. The length of the CDR3 is 12 residues. CDR3 nucleotide sequence: TGTGCCAGCAGCTCGGGGGACAATGAGCAGTACTTC. Encoded protein: CASSSGDNEQYF.

A few counts support this clonotype. The chain's CDR3 is CASSSLGRPNGYTF. CDR3 nucleotide sequence: TGTGCCAGCAGTTCTCTGGGACGGCCTAATGGCTACACCTTC. The chain employs TRBV27 and TRBJ1-2; TRBD1 is a possible D gene (5 bases). The CDR3 spans 14 residues. The germline V gene has CDR1 MNHEY and CDR2 SMNVEV (reference sequence). V lost 4 bases and J lost 6, with 15 bases in between.

The J gene is TRBJ2-7, the V gene TRBV4-1, with 11 bases aligning to TRBD2. The CDR3 runs to 15 residues. Looked up from germline, CDR1 is MGHRA and CDR2 is YSYEKL. V trimming: 3 bases; J trimming: 7 bases; junction bases outside the gene matches: 8. The CDR3 DNA reads TGCGCCAGCAGCCAGCGACTAGCGGGAAACAATGAGCAGTACTTC. This encodes CASSQRLAGNNEQYF.

This clonotype was seen more than once but under ten times. CDR3 protein: CSCRQVYGYTF. For the CDR3, the DNA is TGCAGCTGTAGACAGGTCTATGGCTACACCTTC. The rearrangement links TRBV29-1 to TRBJ1-2, with a possible D match to TRBD1 (6 bases). This CDR3 has 11 amino acids. Germline CDR1 reads SQVTM; CDR2 reads ANQGSEA. Trimming shortened V by 8 bases and J by 4 bases, and 11 bases separated the two germline ends.

The chain couples TRBV9 to TRBJ2-7; D unresolved. Germline lookup yields CDR1 SGDLS and CDR2 YYNGEE. Trimming left V 0 bases short and J 7 bases short, with 11 bases between. The CDR3 is 13 residues long. The CDR3 loop is CASSVDDGNEQYF. The CDR3 bases are TGTGCCAGCAGCGTAGACGATGGCAATGAGCAGTACTTC.

On this clonotype itself: Since a much larger clone is just one base distant, this may be a read error. V gene TRBV29-1 combines with J gene TRBJ2-3; D remains ambiguous. Germline-derived CDR1 and CDR2 are SQVTM and ANQGSEA. The CDR3 totals 11 residues. The ends were cut back, 3 bases at V and 2 bases at J, with 3 bases in the middle. The CDR3, as DNA: TGCAGCGTTGATTACACAGATACGCAGTATTTT. Encoded protein: CSVDYTDTQYF.

The chain links TRBV6-1 to TRBJ2-3, with 7 bases lining up with TRBD1. The CDR3 runs to 15 residues. The V and J ends lost 4 bases and 3 bases, in that order; junction bases with no gene match: 7. Germline V CDR1 and CDR2: MNHNS, SASEGT. CDR3 residues: CASSGGQSMTDTQYF. The CDR3 DNA reads TGTGCCAGCAGTGGGGGACAGTCGATGACAGATACGCAGTATTTT.

The DNA for the CDR3 is TGTGCCAGCACTCACGGATCGGGAGGTGTGTACGAGCAGTACTTC. This sequence encodes CASTHGSGGVYEQYF. The chain couples TRBV6-5 to TRBJ2-7; 7 bases are a match to TRBD2. In germline, CDR1 is MNHEY, CDR2 SVGAGI. CDR3 length: 15 residues. Trimming cost V 7 bases and J 4 bases; bases outside gene matches: 13.

V gene TRBV6-5 combines with J gene TRBJ2-7; 9 positions match TRBD1. V dropped 2 bases and J dropped 7; count of bases not matched to a gene: 6. CDR1 is MNHEY, CDR2 SVGAGI, per germline. CDR3 length: 14 residues. The CDR3 region has the DNA TGTGCCAGCAGTTACATTACAGGGGGCTGGGAGCAGTACTTC. Translation: CASSYITGGWEQYF.

This clonotype was detected only a few times. CDR3 sequence: CSVVVSSTDTQYF. Here the CDR3 DNA reads TGCAGCGTTGTGGTCAGTAGCACAGATACGCAGTATTTT. This chain links TRBV29-1 with TRBJ2-3; D ambiguous. The germline CDR1 and CDR2 sequences are SQVTM and ANQGSEA. The CDR3 runs to 13 residues. Trimming stripped 4 bases from V and 0 bases from J, with 8 bases between.

This sequence joins TRBV5-6 and TRBJ1-2; 8 bases are shared with TRBD1. J was trimmed by 6 bases and V by 4 bases; bases with no gene match: 14. There are 16 residues in the CDR3. Per the germline V gene, CDR1 is SGHDT and CDR2 is YYEEEE. The CDR3, as DNA: TGTGCCAGCAGCCTTCAGGACAGGGAGGTAATTGATGGCTACACCTTC. This encodes CASSLQDREVIDGYTF. The whole variable domain, filled in from reference TRBV5-6 and TRBJ1-2, reads DAGVTQSPTHLIKTRGQQVTLRCSPKSGHDTVSWYQQALGQGPQFIFQYYEEEERQRGNFPDRFSGHQFPNYSSELNVNALLLGDSALYLCASSLQDREVIDGYTFGSGTRLTVV.

V and J are TRBV5-1 and TRBJ2-5, with D unclear. Trimming removed 0 bases from V and 5 bases from J, with 11 bases in between. The CDR3 is made up of 14 amino acids. CDR1 is SGHRS and CDR2 is YFSETQ in the germline V gene. The CDR3 bases are TGCGCCAGCAGCTTGGCAAGACCAGCGGAGACCCAGTACTTC. Amino acids: CASSLARPAETQYF.

This clonotype was detected a few times. The V and J genes are TRBV11-2 and TRBJ1-1; D is uncertain. V dropped 5 bases and J dropped 0 bases, with 16 bases sitting between them. Germline V gene sequence: CDR1 SGHAT, CDR2 FQNNGV. The CDR3 runs 16 residues. DNA of the CDR3: TGTGCCAGCAGCCCTCCGCTAGGGAGATTGAACACTGAAGCTTTCTTT. This encodes CASSPPLGRLNTEAFF.

The chain uses TRBV20-1 and TRBJ2-2; 8 bases fit TRBD2. The CDR3 has 16 amino acids. Per the germline V gene, CDR1 is DFQATT and CDR2 is SNEGSKA (reference sequence). After removal of 0 bases from V and 7 bases from J, the junction contained 10 bases not matched to a gene. Here the CDR3 DNA reads TGCAGTGCTAGAGATCCCCGGGGGGGGTCAGGCGGGGAGCTGTTTTTT. It yields the protein CSARDPRGGSGGELFF.